This TCR beta chain was recovered during a study of blood T cell repertoires in COVID-19. In the original analysis: Estimates of nucleated cell counts were drawn from the amplification of reference gene primers. Clones were read by immunoSEQ multiplex PCR, and TCRdb kept only the in-frame ones, dropping some. V and J calls and clone size come straight from that table; D and trimming were deduced from the DNA. The table has fewer than 200,000 clones, less than 85% seen once. Sequenced sample: PBMCs or T cells enriched from blood (not recorded which). This clonotype was obtained from a man between 60 and 70 years old who had recovered from COVID-19.

The CDR3 DNA reads TGTGCCAGTAGTAGACTAGCTAATGAGCAGTTCTTC. This gives the protein CASSRLANEQFF. The chain has TRBV19 and TRBJ2-1; 7 positions agree with TRBD2. The CDR3 loop spans 12 amino acids. Germline values: CDR1 LNHDA, CDR2 SQIVND (reference sequence). The trim removed 4 bases at V and 7 bases at J, leaving 1 base unmatched.